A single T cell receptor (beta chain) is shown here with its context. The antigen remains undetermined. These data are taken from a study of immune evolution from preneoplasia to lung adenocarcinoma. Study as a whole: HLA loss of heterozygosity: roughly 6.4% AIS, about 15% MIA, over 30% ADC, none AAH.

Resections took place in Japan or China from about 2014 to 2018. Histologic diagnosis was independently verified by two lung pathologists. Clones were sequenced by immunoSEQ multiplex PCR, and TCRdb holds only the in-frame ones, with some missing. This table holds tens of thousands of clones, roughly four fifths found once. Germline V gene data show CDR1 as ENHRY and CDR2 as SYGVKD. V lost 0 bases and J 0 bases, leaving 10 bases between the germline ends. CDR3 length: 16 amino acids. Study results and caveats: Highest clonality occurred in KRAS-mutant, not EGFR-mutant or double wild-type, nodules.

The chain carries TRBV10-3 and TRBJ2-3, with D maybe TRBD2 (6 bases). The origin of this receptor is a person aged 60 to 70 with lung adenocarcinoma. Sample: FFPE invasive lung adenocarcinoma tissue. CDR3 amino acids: CAISESAGRSTDTQYF. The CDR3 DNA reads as TGTGCCATCAGTGAGTCGGCAGGGAGGAGCACAGATACGCAGTATTTT.